This TCR beta chain was recovered during a study of control samples from healthy donors and cancer patients. From germline, CDR1 is WSHSY and CDR2 SAAADI. Trimming took 2 bases from V and 9 from J, leaving 14 bases between them. This CDR3 region has 15 residues. The data were produced by immunoSEQ multiplex PCR, yet TCRdb's version contains in-frame clones alone and is incomplete. This table has 120,000 or so clones, approximately 90% appearing once. Sequenced input: blood. The TCR was taken from a man between 18 and 35 years old in good health. The genes are TRBV10-2 and TRBJ1-6; maybe TRBD1 (5 bases). This CDR3 is CASSEVGGFASPLHF. The DNA of the CDR3 is TGCGCCAGCAGTGAGGTGGGGGGGTTTGCTTCACCCCTCCACTTT.